This T cell receptor (beta chain) came from a study of T cell responses to AZD1222 COVID-19 vaccine. Broader study findings: Dominant at 160-218 and 743-854, vaccine-associated CD4 TCRs also spanned spike.

Trimming cost V 4 bases and J 0 bases; bases outside gene matches: 12. CDR1 and CDR2 (germline): MDHEN, SYDVKM. The CDR3 runs 18 residues. Method: immunoSEQ multiplex PCR; TCRdb's copy keeps in-frame clones and lacks some. Here the sample spans approximately 130,000 clones, approximately 85% being singletons. On this clone: Its antigen is not known.

This receptor was obtained from an adult who received the AZD1222 COVID-19 vaccine. The specimen was peripheral blood, collected 28 days after the second AZD1222 dose. This chain uses TRBV28 with TRBJ1-5; TRBD1 agrees at 7 bases. The CDR3 DNA reads as TGTGCCAGCAGTTCGTACCGGACAGGAGACTATAGCAATCAGCCCCAGCATTTT. It yields the protein CASSSYRTGDYSNQPQHF. Variable domain in full (rest from reference TRBV28 and TRBJ1-5): DVKVTQSSRYLVKRTGEKVFLECVQDMDHENMFWYRQDPGLGLRLIYFSYDVKMKEKGDIPEGYSVSREKKERFSLILESASTNQTSMYLCASSSYRTGDYSNQPQHFGDGTRLSIL.